This section outlines one TCR beta chain sequence together with its context. Its antigen is undetermined. The data belong to a study of T cells in localized non-small cell lung cancer. Whole-study results and caveats: Adjacent uninvolved lung tissue had the highest T cell clonality, exceeding tumor. A median of roughly 52 of the top 100 tumor clones appeared in adjacent lung, which was paired and uninvolved. Sequencing was limited to one tumor region, leaving the possibility of heterogeneity open.

Germline V lookup: CDR1 SGHTA, CDR2 FQGNSA. This CDR3 is built from 14 residues. V shed 5 bases and J 4 bases; nucleotides not matched to a gene: 7. TCRdb keeps only in-frame clones here, not all; method: immunoSEQ multiplex PCR. The table lists 13,000 or so clones, around four fifths of them singletons. This chain joins TRBV7-2 and TRBJ2-7; TRBD2 agrees at 8 bases. The sequencing used peripheral blood, collected before any cancer treatment. The TCR comes from a male donor older than 55 with stage I squamous cell lung carcinoma. DNA for the CDR3: TGTGCCAGCAGCACCGCAGCGGGAGTATACGAGCAGTACTTC. The encoded protein is CASSTAAGVYEQYF. The full variable domain, completed using reference TRBV7-2 and TRBJ2-7, is GAGVSQSPSNKVTEKGKDVELRCDPISGHTALYWYRQSLGQGLEFLIYFQGNSAPDKSGLPSDRFSAERTGGSVSTLTIQRTQQEDSAVYLCASSTAAGVYEQYFGPGTRLTVT.